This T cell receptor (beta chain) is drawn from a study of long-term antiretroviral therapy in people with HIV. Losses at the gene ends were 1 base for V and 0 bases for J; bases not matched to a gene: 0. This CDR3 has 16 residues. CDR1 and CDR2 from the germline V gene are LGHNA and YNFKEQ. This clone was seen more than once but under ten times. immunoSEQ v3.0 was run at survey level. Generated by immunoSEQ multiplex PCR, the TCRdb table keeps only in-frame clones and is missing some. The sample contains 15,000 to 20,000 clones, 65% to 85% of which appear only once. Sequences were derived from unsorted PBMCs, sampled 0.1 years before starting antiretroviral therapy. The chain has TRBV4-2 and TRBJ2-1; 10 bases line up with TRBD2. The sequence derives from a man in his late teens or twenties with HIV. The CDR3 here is CASSQGTSGSYNEQFF. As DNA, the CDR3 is TGTGCCAGCAGCCAAGGGACTAGCGGCTCCTACAATGAGCAGTTCTTC.